This T cell receptor beta chain was found in a study of circulating CD8 cells and anti-PD-1 response in melanoma. Across the study: Complete or partial response defined responders; stable or progressive disease, non-responders.

Using approximately 14 ng of total RNA, TCR libraries were made with the QIAseq Immune Repertoire TCR panel. From the reads, TCRdb called clonotypes with MiXCR, one entry per CDR3 protein. The table has 400 or so distinct CDR3 sequences, approximately 7.2% seen once. From live CD3+CD8+TCRalphabeta+ cells, four PD-1 and/or TIGIT subsets were sorted. Whole-study results and caveats: Generally, no replicate experiments were performed. DNEG was most diverse; TIGIT repertoires were least diverse.

This clonotype has only a few counts. Its antigen is still unknown. A read error may be the cause here, since a much bigger clone is one base away. The CDR3 end shows no conserved phenylalanine or tryptophan, and so a read error is likely. Per germline, CDR1 MDHEN and CDR2 SYDVKM. There are 14 residues in the CDR3. V was pared by 2 bases and J by 0 bases, with 4 bases between. The TCR comes from a human donor with melanoma. The V gene is TRBV28, the J gene TRBJ2-2; D gene uncertain. Sample: CD8+ T cells from PBMCs, taken at baseline or after one month of anti-PD-1 therapy (not recorded which). CDR3 bases: TGTGCCAGCAGTTTAGGAGCGAACACCGGGGAGCTGTTTCTT. This translates into CASSLGANTGELFL.